This is a list of T cell receptor beta chains from one sample in a study of T cells in Graves' hyperthyroidism and ophthalmopathy. TCRdb ran MiXCR on the multiplex PCR reads and lists one entry per CDR3 protein. The table shows around 620,000 distinct CDR3 sequences, with 15% to 20% occurring only once. Material for sequencing was blood. Source of these receptors: a woman aged 25 to 39 with Graves' hyperthyroidism. Both conserved end residues are part of each CDR3. D genes are given only for firm matches. Some rows have no size entry. The others give once, few or many, or a class for an expanded clone.

cdr3_nt,cdr3_aa,cdr3_length,j_call,d_call,clone_size,v_call
TGTGCCAGCAGTCCGACCAGCGCCGTTTACGAGCAGTACTTC,CASSPTSAVYEQYF,14,TRBJ2-7,NA,many,TRBV28
TGCGCCAGCAGCCTCTGGACCACCACCCCCAATGAGCAGTTCTTC,CASSLWTTTPNEQFF,15,TRBJ2-1,NA,few,TRBV4-1
TGTGCCAGCAGCTTATTGGTCCTCTATGGCTACACCTTC,CASSLLVLYGYTF,13,TRBJ1-2,NA,NA,TRBV7-3
TGTGCCAGCAGTTCAGGGGGGGAATTTCAGCCCCAGCATTTT,CASSSGGEFQPQHF,14,TRBJ1-5,TRBD1,few,TRBV6-2/TRBV6-3
TGTGCCAGCAGAGCCACAGGGGTTAATTCACCCCTCCACTTT,CASRATGVNSPLHF,14,TRBJ1-6,TRBD1,NA,TRBV28
TGTGCCAGCAGTGAAGGGGGGGCGGGCAATCAGCCCCAGCATTTT,CASSEGGAGNQPQHF,15,TRBJ1-5,NA,NA,TRBV2
TGCAGTGCGGACCGGGACAGGGGAAAAAACTACGAGCAGTACTTC,CSADRDRGKNYEQYF,15,TRBJ2-7,TRBD1,many,TRBV20-1
TGCAGTGCTATAACCGGGACTAGCACAGATACGCAGTATTTT,CSAITGTSTDTQYF,14,TRBJ2-3,NA,few,TRBV20-1
TGTGCCAGCAGGGGTACCGGGACTGAGTCCTACGAGCAGTACTTC,CASRGTGTESYEQYF,15,TRBJ2-7,NA,NA,TRBV6-1
TGCAGTGCTAGAGCGGGGTCCTACGAGCAGTACTTC,CSARAGSYEQYF,12,TRBJ2-7,NA,many,TRBV20-1
TGTGCCAGCTCACCACCCGGCAGGGTAGGCAATGAGCAGTTCTTC,CASSPPGRVGNEQFF,15,TRBJ2-1,NA,few,TRBV18
TGTGCCAGCAGTCCACAGGGAGGAGCAGATACGCAGTATTTT,CASSPQGGADTQYF,14,TRBJ2-3,NA,NA,TRBV12-3/TRBV12-4
TGCGCCAGCAGCCTTCAGGCAGGGAACAGACAGCCCCAGCATTTT,CASSLQAGNRQPQHF,15,TRBJ1-5,NA,many,TRBV5-1
TGTGCCTGGACGTGGAAAGTCCTCCCGCTTAATGAAAAACTGTTTTTT,CAWTWKVLPLNEKLFF,16,TRBJ1-4,NA,NA,TRBV30
TGTGCCAGCACCCAGGACAGACCGAACACCGGGGAGCTGTTTTTT,CASTQDRPNTGELFF,15,TRBJ2-2,NA,few,TRBV12-3/TRBV12-4
TGTGCCAGCAGTGAAGGGCCGGGCTCTGGGGCCAACGTCCTGACTTTC,CASSEGPGSGANVLTF,16,TRBJ2-6,NA,few,TRBV6-1